The clone carrying this TCR beta chain was detected many times. Its antigen is unidentified. TCRdb reanalysed the reads using MiXCR and keeps one entry per CDR3 protein. The data hold under 150,000 distinct CDR3 sequences, with 30% observed a single time. The V end was cut by 2 bases, the J end by 6 bases, with 17 bases between. Looked up from germline, CDR1 is MNHEY and CDR2 is SVGAGI. There are 15 residues in the CDR3. This sample is part of a study of T cell repertoires in cytomegalovirus infection. Study-wide context: CMV epitopes used comprised recently identified HLA-C-restricted ones and well-studied HLA-B-restricted ones. CMV infection together with matching HLA type was indicated by public TCR beta signatures.

This TCR derives from a human donor in good health (CMV status not recorded). Some clones in this sample may be carry-over from other donors' samples. Sequences were derived from CD8+ T cells from cultured PBMCs, sampled from culture after CMV antigen stimulation. This chain uses TRBV6-5 with TRBJ2-7; possibly TRBD1 for D (7 bases). The CDR3 DNA follows: TGTGCCAGCAGTTACCGCGTGGAGGGGGCAGGCGAGCAGTACTTC. Amino acids: CASSYRVEGAGEQYF.